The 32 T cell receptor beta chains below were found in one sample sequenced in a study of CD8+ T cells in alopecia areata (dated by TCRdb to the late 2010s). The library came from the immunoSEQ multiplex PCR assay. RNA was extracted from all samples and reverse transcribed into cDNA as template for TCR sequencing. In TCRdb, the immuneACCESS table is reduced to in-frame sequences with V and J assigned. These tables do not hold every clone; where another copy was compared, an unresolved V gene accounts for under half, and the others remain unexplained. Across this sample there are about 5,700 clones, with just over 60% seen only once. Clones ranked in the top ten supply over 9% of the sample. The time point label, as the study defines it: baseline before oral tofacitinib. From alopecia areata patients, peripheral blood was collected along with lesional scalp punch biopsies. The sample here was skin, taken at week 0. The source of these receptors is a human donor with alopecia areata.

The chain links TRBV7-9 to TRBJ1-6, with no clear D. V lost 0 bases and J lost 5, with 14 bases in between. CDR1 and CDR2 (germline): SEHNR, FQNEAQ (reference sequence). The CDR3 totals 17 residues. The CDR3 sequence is CASSLARRRWDNSPLHF. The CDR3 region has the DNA TGTGCCAGCAGCTTAGCGCGCCGCCGGTGGGATAATTCACCCCTCCACTTT.

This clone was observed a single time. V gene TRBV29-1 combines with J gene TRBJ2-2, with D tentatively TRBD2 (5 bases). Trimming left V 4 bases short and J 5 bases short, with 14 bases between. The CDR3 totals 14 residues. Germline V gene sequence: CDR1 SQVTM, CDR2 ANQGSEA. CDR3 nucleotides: TGCAGCGTTGGGGAGCCGGTTGGGACCGGGGAGCTGTTTTTT. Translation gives CSVGEPVGTGELFF.

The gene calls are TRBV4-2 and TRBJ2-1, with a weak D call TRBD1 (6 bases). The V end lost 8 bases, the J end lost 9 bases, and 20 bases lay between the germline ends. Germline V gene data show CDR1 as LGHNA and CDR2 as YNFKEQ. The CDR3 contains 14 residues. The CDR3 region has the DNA TGTGCCAGCGGAGCCTTAGAACAGGGCGCTGAGCAGTTCTTC. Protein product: CASGALEQGAEQFF.

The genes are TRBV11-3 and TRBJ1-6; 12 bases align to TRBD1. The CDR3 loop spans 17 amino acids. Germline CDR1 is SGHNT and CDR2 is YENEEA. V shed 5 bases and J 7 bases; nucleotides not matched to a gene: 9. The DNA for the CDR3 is TGTGCCAGCAGCCCGGGGACAGGGGGCCGGTACAATTCACCCCTCCACTTT. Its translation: CASSPGTGGRYNSPLHF.

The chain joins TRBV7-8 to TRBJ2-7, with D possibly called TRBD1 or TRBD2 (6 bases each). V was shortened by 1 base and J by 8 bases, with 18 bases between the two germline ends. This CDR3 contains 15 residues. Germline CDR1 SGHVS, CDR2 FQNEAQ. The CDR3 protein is CASSLEGGRGRKQYF. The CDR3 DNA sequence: TGTGCCAGCAGCTTAGAAGGGGGGCGAGGGAGGAAGCAGTACTTC. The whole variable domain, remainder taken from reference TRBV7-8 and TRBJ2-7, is GAGVSQSPRYKVAKRGQDVALRCDPISGHVSLFWYQQALGQGPEFLTYFQNEAQLDKSGLPSDRFFAERPEGSVSTLKIQRTQQEDSAVYLCASSLEGGRGRKQYFGPGTRLTVT.

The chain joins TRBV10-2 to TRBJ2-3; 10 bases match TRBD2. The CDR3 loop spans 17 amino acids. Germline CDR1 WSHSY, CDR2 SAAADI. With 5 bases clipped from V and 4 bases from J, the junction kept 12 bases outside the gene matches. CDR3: CASSRASGGFRADTQYF. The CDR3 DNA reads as TGCGCCAGCAGTAGGGCTAGCGGGGGCTTTAGGGCAGATACGCAGTATTTT.

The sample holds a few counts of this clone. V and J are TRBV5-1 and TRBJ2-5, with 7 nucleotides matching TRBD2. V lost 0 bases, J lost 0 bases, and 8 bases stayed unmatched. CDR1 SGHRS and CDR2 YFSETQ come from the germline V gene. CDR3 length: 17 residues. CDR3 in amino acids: CASSLGLADPYQETQYF. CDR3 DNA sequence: TGCGCCAGCAGCTTGGGGCTAGCGGACCCGTACCAAGAGACCCAGTACTTC.

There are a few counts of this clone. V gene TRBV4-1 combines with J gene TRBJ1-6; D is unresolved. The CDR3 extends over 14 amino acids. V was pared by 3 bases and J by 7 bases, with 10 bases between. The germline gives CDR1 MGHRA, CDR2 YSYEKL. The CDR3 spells CASSHGRGNSPLHF. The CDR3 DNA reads TGCGCCAGCAGCCACGGAAGAGGGAATTCACCCCTCCACTTT.

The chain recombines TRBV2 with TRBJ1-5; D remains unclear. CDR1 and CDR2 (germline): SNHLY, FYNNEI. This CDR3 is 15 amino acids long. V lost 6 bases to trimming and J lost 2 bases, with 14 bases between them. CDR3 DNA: TGTGCCAGCAGGGGAAGGGATGGTGGCAATCAGCCCCAGCATTTT. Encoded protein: CASRGRDGGNQPQHF.

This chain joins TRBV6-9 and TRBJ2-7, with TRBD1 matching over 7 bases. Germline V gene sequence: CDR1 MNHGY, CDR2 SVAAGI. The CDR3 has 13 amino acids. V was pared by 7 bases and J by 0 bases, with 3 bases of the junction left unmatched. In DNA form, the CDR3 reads TGTGCCAGCATGACAGGGAACTCCTACGAGCAGTACTTC. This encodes CASMTGNSYEQYF.

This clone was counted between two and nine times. CDR3 sequence (DNA): TGTGCTAGTGGTGCCGGGACAGGGCAGAATCAGCCCCAGCATTTT. Translating gives CASGAGTGQNQPQHF. The chain uses TRBV12-5 and TRBJ1-5, with 9 bases that match TRBD1. Germline V gene lookup returns CDR1 LGHNT and CDR2 FRNRAP. This CDR3 is 15 amino acids long. The junction had 6 bases not matched to a gene; V was cut back by 5 bases and J by 4 bases.

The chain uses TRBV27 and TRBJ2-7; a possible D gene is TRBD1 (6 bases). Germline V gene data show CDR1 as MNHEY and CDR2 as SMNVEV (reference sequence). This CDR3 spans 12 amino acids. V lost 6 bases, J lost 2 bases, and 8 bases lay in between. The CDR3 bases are TGTGCCAGCAGAACAGGGACCTACGAGCAGTACTTC. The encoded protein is CASRTGTYEQYF.

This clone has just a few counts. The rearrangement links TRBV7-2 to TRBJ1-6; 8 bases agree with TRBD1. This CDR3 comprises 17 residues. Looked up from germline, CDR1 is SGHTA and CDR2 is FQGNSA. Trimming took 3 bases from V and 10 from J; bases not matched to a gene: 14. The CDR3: CASSFGSGGLRGSPLHF. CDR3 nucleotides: TGTGCCAGCAGCTTTGGGTCAGGGGGCCTTCGCGGGTCACCCCTCCACTTT.

The CDR3 bases are TGTGCCAGTTCTAAACAGGGGACAGGGGTCCTAGAGCAGTACTTC. This translates into CASSKQGTGVLEQYF. The chain joins TRBV19 to TRBJ2-5, with 10 bases identical to TRBD1. With 8 bases clipped from V and 11 bases from J, the junction kept 17 bases outside the gene matches. Germline loops: CDR1 LNHDA, CDR2 SQIVND (reference sequence). The length of the CDR3 is 15 residues.

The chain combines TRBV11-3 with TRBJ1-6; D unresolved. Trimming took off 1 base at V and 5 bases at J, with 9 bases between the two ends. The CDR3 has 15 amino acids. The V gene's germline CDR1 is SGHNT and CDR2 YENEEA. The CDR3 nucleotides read TGTGCCAGCAGCTTAGGGGGTATGAATAATTCACCCCTCCACTTT. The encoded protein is CASSLGGMNNSPLHF.

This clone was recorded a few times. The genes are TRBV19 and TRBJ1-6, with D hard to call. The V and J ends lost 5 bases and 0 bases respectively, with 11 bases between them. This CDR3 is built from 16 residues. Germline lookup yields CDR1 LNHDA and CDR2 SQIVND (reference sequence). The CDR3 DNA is TGTGCCAGTAGTTTCCGTCGGAGCTCCTATAATTCACCCCTCCACTTT. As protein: CASSFRRSSYNSPLHF.

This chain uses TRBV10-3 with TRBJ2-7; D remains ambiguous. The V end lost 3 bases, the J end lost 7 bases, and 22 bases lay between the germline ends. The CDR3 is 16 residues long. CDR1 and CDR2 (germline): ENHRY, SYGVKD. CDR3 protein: CAISDPVVAAMGEQYF. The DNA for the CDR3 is TGTGCCATCAGTGATCCCGTGGTAGCCGCGATGGGGGAGCAGTACTTC.

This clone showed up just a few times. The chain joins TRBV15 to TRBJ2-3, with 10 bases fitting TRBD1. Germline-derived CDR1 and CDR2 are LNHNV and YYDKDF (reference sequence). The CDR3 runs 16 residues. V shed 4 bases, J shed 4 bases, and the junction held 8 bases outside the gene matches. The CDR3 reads CATSTDRGRLADTQYF. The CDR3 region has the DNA TGTGCCACCAGCACGGACAGGGGGAGGTTGGCAGATACGCAGTATTTT.

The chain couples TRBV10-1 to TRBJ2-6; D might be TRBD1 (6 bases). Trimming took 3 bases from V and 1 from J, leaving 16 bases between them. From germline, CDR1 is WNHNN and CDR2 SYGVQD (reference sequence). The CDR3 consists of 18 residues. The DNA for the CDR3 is TGCGCCAGCAGTGAATGTCGGAGGACAGCTTCTGGGGCCAACGTCCTGACTTTC. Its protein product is CASSECRRTASGANVLTF.

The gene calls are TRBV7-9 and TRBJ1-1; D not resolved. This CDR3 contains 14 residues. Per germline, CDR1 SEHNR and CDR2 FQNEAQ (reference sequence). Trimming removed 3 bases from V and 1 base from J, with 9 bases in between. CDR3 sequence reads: CASSFLNRNTEAFF. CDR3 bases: TGTGCCAGCAGCTTCCTGAACCGGAACACTGAAGCTTTCTTT.

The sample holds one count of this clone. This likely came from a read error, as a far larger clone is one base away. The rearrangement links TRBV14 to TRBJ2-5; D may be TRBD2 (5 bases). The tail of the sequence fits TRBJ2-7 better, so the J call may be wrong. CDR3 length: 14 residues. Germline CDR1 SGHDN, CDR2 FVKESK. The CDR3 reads CASSKLSSPYEQYF. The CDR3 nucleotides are TGTGCCAGCAGCAAACTTTCTAGCCCCTACGAGCAGTACTTC.

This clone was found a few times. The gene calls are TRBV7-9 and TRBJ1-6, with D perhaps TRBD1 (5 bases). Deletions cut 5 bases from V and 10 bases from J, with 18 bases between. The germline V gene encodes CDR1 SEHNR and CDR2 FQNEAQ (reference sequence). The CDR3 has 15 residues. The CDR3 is CASSPQGSEVSPLHF. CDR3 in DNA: TGTGCCAGCAGCCCCCAGGGATCGGAAGTCTCACCCCTCCACTTT.

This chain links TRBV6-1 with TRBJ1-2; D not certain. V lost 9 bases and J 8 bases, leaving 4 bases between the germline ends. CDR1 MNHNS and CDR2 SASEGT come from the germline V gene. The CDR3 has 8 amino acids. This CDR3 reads CASAGYTF. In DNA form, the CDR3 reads TGTGCCAGTGCCGGCTACACCTTC.

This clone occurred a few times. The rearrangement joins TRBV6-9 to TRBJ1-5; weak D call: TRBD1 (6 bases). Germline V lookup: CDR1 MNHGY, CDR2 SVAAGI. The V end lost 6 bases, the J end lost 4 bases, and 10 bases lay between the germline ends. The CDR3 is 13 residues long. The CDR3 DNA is TGTGCCAGCAGCGGACAGCAGAATCAGCCCCAGCATTTT. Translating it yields CASSGQQNQPQHF.

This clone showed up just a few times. The CDR3 coding sequence is TGTGCCAGCAGCCAAGCGGGGGGGAGCACAGATACGCAGTATTTT. Translated, it gives CASSQAGGSTDTQYF. The J gene is TRBJ2-3, the V gene TRBV4-2, with 8 bases matching TRBD2. CDR1 is LGHNA, CDR2 YNFKEQ, per germline. The length of the CDR3 is 15 residues. With 1 base clipped from V and 0 bases from J, the junction kept 0 bases outside the gene matches.

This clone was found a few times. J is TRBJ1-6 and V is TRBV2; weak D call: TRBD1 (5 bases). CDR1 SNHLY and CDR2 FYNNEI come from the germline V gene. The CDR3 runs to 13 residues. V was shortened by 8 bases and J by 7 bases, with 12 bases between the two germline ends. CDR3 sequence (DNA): TGTGCCAGCGTCGGGGCTAAGAATTCACCCCTCCACTTT. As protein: CASVGAKNSPLHF.

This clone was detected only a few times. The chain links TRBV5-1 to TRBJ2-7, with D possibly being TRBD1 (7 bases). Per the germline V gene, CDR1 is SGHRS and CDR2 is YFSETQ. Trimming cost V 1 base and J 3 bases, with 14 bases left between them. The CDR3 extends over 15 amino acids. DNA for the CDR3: TGCGCCAGCAGCTTGAGGGGGGACAGAAGCTACGAGCAGTACTTC. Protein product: CASSLRGDRSYEQYF.

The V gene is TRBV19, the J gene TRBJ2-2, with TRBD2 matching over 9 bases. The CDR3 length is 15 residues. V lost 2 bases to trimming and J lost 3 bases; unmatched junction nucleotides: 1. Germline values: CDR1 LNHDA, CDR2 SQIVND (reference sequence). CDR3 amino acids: CASSIRTSDTGELFF. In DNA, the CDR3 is TGTGCCAGTAGTATACGGACTAGCGACACCGGGGAGCTGTTTTTT.

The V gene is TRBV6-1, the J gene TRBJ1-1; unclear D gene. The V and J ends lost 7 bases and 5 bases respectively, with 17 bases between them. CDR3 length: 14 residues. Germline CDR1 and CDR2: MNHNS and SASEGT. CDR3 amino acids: CASTIGVRRTEAFF. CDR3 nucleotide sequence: TGTGCCAGCACTATCGGGGTGAGGAGGACTGAAGCTTTCTTT.

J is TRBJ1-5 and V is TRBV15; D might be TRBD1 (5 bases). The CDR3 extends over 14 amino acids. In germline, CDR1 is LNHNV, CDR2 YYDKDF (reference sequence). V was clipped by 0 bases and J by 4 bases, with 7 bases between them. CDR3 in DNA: TGTGCCACCAGCAGAGAGGAGGGGAATCAGCCCCAGCATTTT. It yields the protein CATSREEGNQPQHF.

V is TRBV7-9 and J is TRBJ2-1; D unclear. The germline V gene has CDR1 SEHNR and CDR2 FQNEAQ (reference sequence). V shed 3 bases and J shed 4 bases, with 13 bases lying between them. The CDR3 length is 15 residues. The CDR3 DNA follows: TGTGCCAGCAGCTTCAGCCGAATTTTATACAATGAGCAGTTCTTC. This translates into CASSFSRILYNEQFF. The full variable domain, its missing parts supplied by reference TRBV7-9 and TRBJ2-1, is DTGVSQNPRHKITKRGQNVTFRCDPISEHNRLYWYRQTLGQGPEFLTYFQNEAQLEKSRLLSDRFSAERPKGSFSTLEIQRTEQGDSAMYLCASSFSRILYNEQFFGPGTRLTVL.

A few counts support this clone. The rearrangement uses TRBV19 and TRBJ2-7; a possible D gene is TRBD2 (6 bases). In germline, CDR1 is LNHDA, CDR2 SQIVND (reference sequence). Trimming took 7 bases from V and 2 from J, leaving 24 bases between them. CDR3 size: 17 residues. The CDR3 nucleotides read TGTGCCAGTACCCCAAACTTTTTTAGCGGTGATACCTACGAGCAGTACTTC. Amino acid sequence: CASTPNFFSGDTYEQYF.